The present TCR beta chain was sequenced within a study of neoadjuvant anti-PD-1 for oral cavity cancer. Study summary: Patients mostly received three to four biweekly nivolumab doses at 3 mg/kg before surgery. Non-progressing patients received a fourth nivolumab dose near day 43, then surgery on days 50-56.

Study-level results: Post-nivolumab, blood T cell clonality was significantly elevated in non-responders.

Six replicates per PBMC sample, mostly from around 500 ng of genomic DNA. Clones were read by immunoSEQ multiplex PCR, and TCRdb kept only the in-frame ones, dropping some. The repertoire holds over 12,000 clones, with about 70% as singletons. On this clone itself: Its cognate antigen is unknown.

V was pared by 11 bases and J by 2 bases, with 11 bases between. Germline CDR1 SGHTA, CDR2 FQGNSA. This CDR3 region has 12 residues. The receptor was isolated from a person aged 40 to 85 with oral cavity squamous cell carcinoma. The sequencing here drew on PBMCs, taken before nivolumab (anti-PD-1) treatment. V gene TRBV7-2 combines with J gene TRBJ2-3; D gene uncertain. CDR3 DNA: TGTGCCTCTGGGCACCCCACAGATACGCAGTATTTT. Its translation: CASGHPTDTQYF.